This T cell receptor beta chain was sequenced for a study of cytomegalovirus exposure and HLA in healthy donors. Turning to the study itself: As released early, the data held around 80 million unique TCRs from HLA-typed donors. Whole-study findings and limits: A reported reduction in N-insertions relative to the roughly 700-donor mean was seen in an Asian-associated ancestry cluster in a later analysis. According to an earlier analysis, most TCR beta V segments yielded productive rearrangements about 87% or about 30% of the time. Later analysis identified several of the most significant clusters that appeared linked to common viral pathogens.

Use of 60 Vbeta and 13 Jbeta primers characterized the PCR. Some clones are missing from TCRdb's copy, which holds only in-frame ones; the method was immunoSEQ multiplex PCR. The sample lists 85,000 to 100,000 clones, about 63% seen once, with under 8% in the top ten. Trimming took off 0 bases at V and 0 bases at J, with 9 bases between the two ends. The CDR3 is 16 residues long. In germline, CDR1 is SGHAT, CDR2 FQNNGV. As regards this clone: What it recognizes is unknown.

The gene calls are TRBV11-2 and TRBJ2-1; D is undetermined. The origin of this receptor is a woman aged 30 to 39 in good health and CMV-seronegative. Sequencing input: PBMCs. For the CDR3, the DNA is TGTGCCAGCAGCTTAGAATTCATGAGCTCCTACAATGAGCAGTTCTTC. Amino acid sequence: CASSLEFMSSYNEQFF.